The rows below give T cell receptor beta chains drawn from one sample of a study of low-dose radiotherapy and immunotherapy resistance in tumors. Using its own MiXCR run on the reads, TCRdb lists one record per CDR3 protein. The sample has tens of thousands of distinct CDR3 sequences; 20% to 25% are singletons. Sequences were derived from PBMCs, sampled after low-dose radiotherapy plus immunotherapy. The receptors come from a female donor with ovarian cancer. The CDR3 runs from the conserved cysteine through the conserved F or W. A D gene is named only where the DNA matches it firmly. Clone size appears in some rows only: once, few, many, or a class for an expanded clone.

clone size	J gene	D gene	V gene	CDR3 DNA	CDR3 protein
-	TRBJ2-5	-	TRBV20-1	TGCAGTGCCCTTAGTGCAGAGACCCAGTACTTC	CSALSAETQYF
-	TRBJ2-1	TRBD1	TRBV29-1	TGCAGCTCCCGGACAGGGAGCTCCTACAATGAGCAGTTCTTC	CSSRTGSSYNEQFF
-	TRBJ2-7	TRBD1	TRBV6-2/TRBV6-3	TGTGCCAGCAGTTTTGGACAGGGGATGAGGAACGAGCAGTACTTC	CASSFGQGMRNEQYF
many	TRBJ2-1	-	TRBV7-8	TGTGCCAGCAGCCGCACGAGGGACCGCTCCTACAATGAGCAGTTCTTC	CASSRTRDRSYNEQFF
many	TRBJ1-1	-	TRBV9	TGTGCCAGCAGCGTCGACCCGGGGGGAAACACTGAAGCTTTCTTT	CASSVDPGGNTEAFF
many	TRBJ2-7	-	TRBV5-1	TGCGCCAGCACTCCAGAGAGGGGCGAGCAGTACTTC	CASTPERGEQYF
many	TRBJ1-5	TRBD1	TRBV6-2/TRBV6-3	TGTGCCAGCAGTTTTTTCCCCCCCACCGGGACAGACAATCAGCCCCAGCATTTT	CASSFFPPTGTDNQPQHF
many	TRBJ2-7	TRBD1	TRBV28	TGTGCCAGCAGTTCCTACGGGACAGGGCCTACCTACGAGCAGTACTTC	CASSSYGTGPTYEQYF
few	TRBJ2-1	-	TRBV5-1	TGCGCCAGCAGCTTGAGGATCGCGGCCTACAATGAGCAGTTCTTC	CASSLRIAAYNEQFF
many	TRBJ2-7	TRBD2	TRBV27	TGTGCCAGCAGTTCAACTCCGGGACTAGCGGGGGTCTCCTACGAGCAGTACTTC	CASSSTPGLAGVSYEQYF
-	TRBJ2-7	-	TRBV11-2	TGTGCCAGCAGCTCAGACCCTGGAGGCTACGAGCAGTACTTC	CASSSDPGGYEQYF
many	TRBJ2-7	TRBD2	TRBV7-2	TGTGCCAGCAGCCTTCGGACTAGCGGCTACTACGAGCAGTACTTC	CASSLRTSGYYEQYF
-	TRBJ2-7	-	TRBV15	TGTGCCACCAGCAGAGATAAAATAAGGACAGTCGAGCAGTACTTC	CATSRDKIRTVEQYF
many	TRBJ2-7	-	TRBV6-2/TRBV6-3	TGTGCCAGCAGTTACGCCGGGGCGAACTACGAGCAGTACTTC	CASSYAGANYEQYF
many	TRBJ2-1	-	TRBV12-3/TRBV12-4	TGTGCCAGCAGTTCCCAGGGCGAGCAGTTCTTC	CASSSQGEQFF
many	TRBJ2-1	-	TRBV6-6	TGTGCCAGCACCCAAAACCGCCAGGGCGGTGAGCAGTTCTTC	CASTQNRQGGEQFF